This T cell receptor (beta chain) was identified during a study of T cell responses to AZD1222 COVID-19 vaccine. CDR3 length: 14 residues. The V end lost 3 bases, the J end lost 1 base, and 9 bases lay between the germline ends. Germline lookup yields CDR1 MNHEY and CDR2 SVGAGI. Whole-study findings and limits: Repertoires were sampled only after the peak T cell response. Of the AZD1222 recipients, only six were seropositive at baseline. Donors were largely white British and mainly female; clonal diversity was possibly underestimated.

The table came from immunoSEQ multiplex PCR; TCRdb's copy has only in-frame clones and leaves some out. Among 150,000 or so clones listed, roughly nine tenths were seen once. A note on this clone: Antigen specificity is unknown.

The receptor was derived from an adult in good health. V gene TRBV6-5 combines with J gene TRBJ1-1; maybe TRBD1 (6 bases). The sequencing used peripheral blood, collected on day 0 of MenACWY control vaccination. CDR3 loop: CASSYRGGNTEAFF. CDR3 DNA sequence: TGTGCCAGCAGTTATAGGGGGGGGAACACTGAAGCTTTCTTT.